This TCR beta chain was retrieved from a study of cytomegalovirus exposure and HLA in healthy donors. General study points: A later analysis reportedly found fewer N-insertions in an Asian-associated ancestry cluster than the roughly 670-donor mean. Later analysis associated a missense DCLRE1C variant with TCR beta V- and J-gene trimming.

Amplification used 60 Vbeta primers and 13 Jbeta primers. Original analysis: As a later analysis found, there were 80 million or so unique TCR beta chains, of which roughly 11 million were shared. Produced via immunoSEQ multiplex PCR; TCRdb's table is partial and in-frame only. D and trimming were read from the DNA, whereas the V and J calls and clone size are those reported in that table. In total, the table holds some 130,000 clones. About this clone: As yet, its antigen is unknown.

The CDR3 is 13 residues long. CDR1 and CDR2 from the germline V gene are MRHNA and SNTAGT. Trimming cost V 4 bases and J 4 bases; bases outside gene matches: 2. The V call is TRBV6-4, the J call TRBJ1-1; 8 bases map to TRBD1. Sequences were obtained from PBMCs. The source is a woman aged 35 to 49 in good health and CMV-seronegative. The CDR3 is CASSVQGGTEAFF. As DNA, the CDR3 is TGTGCCAGCAGTGTACAGGGGGGCACTGAAGCTTTCTTT.